This TCR beta chain emerged from a study of OX40 agonist ivuxolimab in advanced cancers. Background for the entire study: The costimulatory receptor OX40 (CD134) was targeted by ivuxolimab, a fully human IgG2 agonistic monoclonal antibody. Intravenous ivuxolimab was administered to patients every 2 weeks at six dose levels: 0.01, 0.1, 0.3, 1.5, 3 and 10 mg/kg. Of the approximately 54 dose-escalation patients, hepatocellular carcinoma was present in approximately 20, melanoma in around 15, renal cell carcinoma in 9 and head and neck cancer in 9. In the dose-escalation cohort, more than 75% of patients were male, and the mean age was approximately 60 years, with a range of 23 to 79. Prior anti-PD-1, anti-PD-L1 or anti-CTLA-4 therapy was permitted, and checkpoint inhibitors had been received by less than 45% of dose-escalation patients. Three dose-escalation patients achieved partial responses, one with hepatocellular carcinoma and two with cutaneous melanoma. Peripheral TCRbeta sequencing aimed to test whether ivuxolimab altered TCR sequence diversity and caused clonal T-cell expansion. The monotherapy dose-escalation portion (N of about 52 patients) of the phase I ivuxolimab trial is reported in the paper. General findings and caveats noted by the study authors: Low levels of normalized T-cell clonal expansion were also seen in some patients who did not respond. Which antigens the clonally expanded peripheral T cells were specific for was not determined. In the 0.1-3.0 mg/kg groups, partial responders were among the patients with the lowest normalized peripheral clonal expansion, particularly in CD8+ T cells. After ivuxolimab, CD8+ T cells had more expanded clones than CD4+ T cells on average. At doses from 0.1 to 3.0 mg/kg, clonal expansion was seen in both CD4+ and CD8+ blood T cells between baseline and week 6.

The CDR3, from cysteine to phenylalanine, totals 16 residues. Just CDR3 DNA is preserved here, 48 bases in frame from base 1. The germline V gene encodes CDR1 SGHTA and CDR2 FQGTGA. For this chain, trimming is 4 bases at the V end and 5 bases at the J end, and the number of junction bases without a gene match is 12. The trial excluded patients who had a history of autoimmune disease or who were on systemic immunosuppression. Peripheral blood for TCR sequencing was collected from all dose cohorts at baseline, on cycle 4 day 1, and on cycle 7 day 1. The samples were drawn from a first-in-human, open-label, multicenter phase I dose-escalation trial of ivuxolimab. The trial enrolled adults with locally advanced or metastatic head and neck squamous cell, hepatocellular, melanoma or renal cell carcinoma. CD4+ and CD8+ T cells were sorted separately from peripheral blood before TCR sequencing. Details on this clone: What this receptor recognizes is not known. Base qualities are not recorded, but no much larger clone differs from it by a single base.

To sequence the TCRbeta CDR3 region, genomic DNA was isolated from the sorted cells. TCRbeta CDR3 regions were sequenced using the immunoSEQ Assay. This immuneACCESS table, as held by TCRdb, lists in-frame sequences with V and J called but not all clones. Of the missing ones, under half trace to an unresolved V gene in checked studies; the others have no known cause. For this sample there are about 72,000 clones; 80% to 90% appear just once. The ten largest account for about 0.99% of the sample. The V gene is TRBV7-3 and the J gene is TRBJ1-2, with 8 bases aligning to TRBD1. This clonotype originated in an adult with an advanced solid tumor such as melanoma, head and neck, liver or kidney cancer. The specimen comprised CD4+ or CD8+ T cells sorted from blood, sampled in a trial of the OX40 agonist ivuxolimab. The nucleotides are TGTGCCAGCAGCTCAGGAGCCCAGGGGGCCTATTATGGCTACACCTTC. This codes for CASSSGAQGAYYGYTF.